The 13 T cell receptor beta chains below were found in one sample sequenced in a study of blood T cell repertoires in COVID-19 (dated by TCRdb to about 2020). Library prep was done by the immunoSEQ multiplex PCR assay. Entries here come from immuneACCESS through TCRdb and include only in-frame sequences with V and J called. Some clones fail to appear in such tables; in the studies checked, an unresolved V gene covers under half of the shortfall, and the cause of the remainder is unknown. Within this sample are tens of thousands of clones, with approximately 78% of them counted one time only. Roughly 12% of the sample belongs to the ten largest clones. Sequenced input: peripheral blood. The receptors come from a man older than 75 with acute or convalescent COVID-19.

This clone has only one observation. J is TRBJ2-2 and V is TRBV18; TRBD2 might be the D (5 bases). This CDR3 is built from 16 residues. Looked up from germline, CDR1 is KGHSH and CDR2 is LQKENI. V was clipped by 4 bases and J by 1 base, with 13 bases between them. The DNA for the CDR3 is TGTGCCAGCTCACTGTACGAGGGCGGGAACACCGGGGAGCTGTTTTTT. It specifies CASSLYEGGNTGELFF. The full variable domain, its missing parts supplied by reference TRBV18 and TRBJ2-2, is NAGVMQNPRHLVRRRGQEARLRCSPMKGHSHVYWYRQLPEEGLKFMVYLQKENIIDESGMPKERFSAEFPKEGPSILRIQQVVRGDSAAYFCASSLYEGGNTGELFFGEGSRLTVL.

This clone has more than one count but fewer than ten. The chain links TRBV5-1 to TRBJ2-5; the D is unclear. In germline, CDR1 is SGHRS, CDR2 YFSETQ. The V end was cut by 0 bases, the J end by 5 bases, with 5 bases between. There are 12 residues in the CDR3. CDR3 bases: TGCGCCAGCAGCTTGGCCATTGAGACCCAGTACTTC. This translates into CASSLAIETQYF. Complete variable domain (other parts from reference TRBV5-1 and TRBJ2-5): KAGVTQTPRYLIKTRGQQVTLSCSPISGHRSVSWYQQTPGQGLQFLFEYFSETQRNKGNFPGRFSGRQFSNSRSEMNVSTLELGDSALYLCASSLAIETQYFGPGTRLLVL.

This rearrangement joins TRBV21-1 to TRBJ2-1; TRBD2 is taken as the D call from the table, unchecked against the DNA. TRBV21-1 counts as a pseudogene. This CDR3 has 17 residues. CDR3 in amino acids: CASSKAPLAAGGDEQFF. DNA for the CDR3: TGTGCCAGCAGCAAAGCGCCCTTGGCCGCGGGCGGCGATGAGCAGTTCTTC.

The V gene is TRBV11-2, the J gene TRBJ2-5, with TRBD2 matching 12 bases. The junction had 16 bases not matched to a gene; V was cut back by 6 bases and J by 5 bases. There are 18 residues in the CDR3. Germline V gene lookup returns CDR1 SGHAT and CDR2 FQNNGV. The CDR3 loop reads CASRSLAGGGRAGETQYF. The CDR3 DNA follows: TGTGCCAGCAGGTCCCTAGCGGGAGGGGGGAGAGCTGGGGAGACCCAGTACTTC.

V gene TRBV2 combines with J gene TRBJ2-2, with TRBD2 matching over 12 bases. The ends lost 6 bases at V and 5 bases at J; junction bases unmatched: 4. Germline CDR1 and CDR2: SNHLY and FYNNEI. There are 15 residues in the CDR3. The CDR3 DNA is TGTGCCAGCAGCCTAGCGGGAGGGCCAACCGGGGAGCTGTTTTTT. Its protein product is CASSLAGGPTGELFF.

The V and J genes are TRBV7-9 and TRBJ2-4; 7 bases match TRBD2. The CDR3 sequence is 18 residues long. The V and J ends lost 3 bases and 6 bases, in that order; junction bases with no gene match: 17. CDR1 and CDR2 from the germline V gene are SEHNR and FQNEAQ (reference sequence). The CDR3 DNA is TGTGCCAGCAGCTTCCCTCCTGCGACCGGGACTAACGGAAACATTCAGTACTTC. The encoded protein is CASSFPPATGTNGNIQYF.

There are a few counts of this clone. CDR3: CASSVGPAARSEAFF. The CDR3 DNA reads as TGTGCCAGCAGCGTAGGCCCGGCAGCTCGGAGTGAAGCTTTCTTT. This sequence joins TRBV9 and TRBJ1-1, with D unclear. The CDR3 is 15 amino acids. V was shortened by 0 bases and J by 7 bases, with 16 bases between the two germline ends. The germline gives CDR1 SGDLS, CDR2 YYNGEE.

This chain uses TRBV7-2 with TRBJ2-2; D may be TRBD1 (6 bases). This CDR3 has 14 residues. Germline V gene sequence: CDR1 SGHTA, CDR2 FQGNSA. Trimming left V 7 bases short and J 6 bases short, with 15 bases between. In DNA form, the CDR3 reads TGTGCCAGCACCATTGTCAGGGGTTCCGGGGAGCTGTTTTTT. Translating it yields CASTIVRGSGELFF.

This chain joins TRBV2 and TRBJ2-2; tentative D call: TRBD1 (5 bases). With 6 bases removed from V and 5 bases from J, the gap between germline ends came to 16 bases. The CDR3 sequence is 15 residues long. Germline CDR1 and CDR2: SNHLY and FYNNEI. The CDR3 DNA sequence: TGTGCCAGCAGGGCGCAGGGCCTGGATACCGGGGAGCTGTTTTTT. This encodes CASRAQGLDTGELFF.

The rearrangement links TRBV13 to TRBJ2-1; 7 positions match TRBD2. Germline V gives CDR1 PRHDT, CDR2 FYEKMQ (reference sequence). The CDR3 is 15 residues long. V lost 3 bases, J lost 8 bases, and 10 bases stayed unmatched. CDR3 coding DNA: TGTGCCAGCAGCTTCCGTACCGGGAGGCCCCATGAGCAGTTCTTC. Its protein product is CASSFRTGRPHEQFF.

V gene TRBV7-9 combines with J gene TRBJ2-2; 7 bases are shared with TRBD2. V shed 3 bases, J shed 9 bases, and the junction held 4 bases outside the gene matches. There are 13 residues in the CDR3. Germline V gene sequence: CDR1 SEHNR, CDR2 FQNEAQ (reference sequence). The CDR3 is CASSLGGSRELFF. The CDR3 DNA is TGTGCCAGCAGCTTGGGAGGGTCCCGGGAGCTGTTTTTT.

This sequence joins TRBV7-8 and TRBJ2-7; perhaps TRBD1 as D (5 bases). V lost 5 bases and J 2 bases, leaving 10 bases between the germline ends. The V gene's germline CDR1 is SGHVS and CDR2 FQNEAQ. The CDR3 is made up of 13 amino acids. CDR3 sequence: CASSPDRAYEQYF. CDR3 DNA sequence: TGTGCCAGCAGCCCCGACAGAGCCTACGAGCAGTACTTC.

The rearrangement links TRBV4-1 to TRBJ2-5; 9 bases agree with TRBD2. Germline CDR1 and CDR2: MGHRA and YSYEKL. Losses at the gene ends were 0 bases for V and 2 bases for J; bases not matched to a gene: 7. CDR3 length: 17 residues. CDR3 DNA: TGCGCCAGCAGCCAAGATCTTGGGCTAGCGGGGCAAGAGACCCAGTACTTC. It is translated as CASSQDLGLAGQETQYF.